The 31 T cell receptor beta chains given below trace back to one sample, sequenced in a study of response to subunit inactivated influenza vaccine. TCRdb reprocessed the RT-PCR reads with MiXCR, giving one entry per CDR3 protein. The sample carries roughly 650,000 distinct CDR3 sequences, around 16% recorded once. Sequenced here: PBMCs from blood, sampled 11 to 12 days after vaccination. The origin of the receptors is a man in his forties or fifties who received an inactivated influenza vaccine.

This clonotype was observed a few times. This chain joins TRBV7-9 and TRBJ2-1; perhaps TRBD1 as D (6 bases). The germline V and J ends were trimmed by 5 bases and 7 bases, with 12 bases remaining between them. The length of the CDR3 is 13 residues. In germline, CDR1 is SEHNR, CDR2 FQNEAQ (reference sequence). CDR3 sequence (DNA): TGTGCCAGCAGCAACAGGGTTTTGAATGAGCAGTTCTTC. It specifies CASSNRVLNEQFF.

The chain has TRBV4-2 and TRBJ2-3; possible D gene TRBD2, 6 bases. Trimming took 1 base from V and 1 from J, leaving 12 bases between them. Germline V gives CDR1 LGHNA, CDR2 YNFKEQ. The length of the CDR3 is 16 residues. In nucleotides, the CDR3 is TGTGCCAGCAGCCAAGTTTCGGCTAGCGGCACAGATACGCAGTATTTT. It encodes CASSQVSASGTDTQYF.

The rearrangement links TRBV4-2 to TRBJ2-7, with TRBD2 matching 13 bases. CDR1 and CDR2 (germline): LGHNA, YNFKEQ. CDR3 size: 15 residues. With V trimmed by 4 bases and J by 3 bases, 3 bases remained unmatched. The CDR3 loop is CASSPGTSGIYEQYF. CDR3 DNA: TGTGCCAGCAGCCCGGGGACTAGCGGGATCTACGAGCAGTACTTC.

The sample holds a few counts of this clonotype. The CDR3 loop is CASSAVEAFF. CDR3 sequence (DNA): TGTGCCAGCAGCGCAGTTGAAGCTTTCTTT. The rearrangement links TRBV11-2 to TRBJ1-1, with D unresolved. The CDR3 extends over 10 amino acids. The V end was cut by 5 bases, the J end by 7 bases, with 5 bases between. Per germline, CDR1 SGHAT and CDR2 FQNNGV.

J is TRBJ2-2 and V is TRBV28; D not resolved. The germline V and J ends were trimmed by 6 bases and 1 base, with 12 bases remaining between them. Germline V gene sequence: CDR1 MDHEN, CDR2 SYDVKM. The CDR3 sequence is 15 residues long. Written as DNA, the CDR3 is TGTGCCAGCAGACTGGCTCAGATGAACACCGGGGAGCTGTTTTTT. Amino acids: CASRLAQMNTGELFF. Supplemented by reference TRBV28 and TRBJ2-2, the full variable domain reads DVKVTQSSRYLVKRTGEKVFLECVQDMDHENMFWYRQDPGLGLRLIYFSYDVKMKEKGDIPEGYSVSREKKERFSLILESASTNQTSMYLCASRLAQMNTGELFFGEGSRLTVL.

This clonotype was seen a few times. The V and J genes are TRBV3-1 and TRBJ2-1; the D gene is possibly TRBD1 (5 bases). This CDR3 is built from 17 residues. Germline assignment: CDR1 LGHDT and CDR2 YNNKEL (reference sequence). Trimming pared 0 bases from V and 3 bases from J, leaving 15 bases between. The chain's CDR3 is CASSQDFRYRFYNEQFF. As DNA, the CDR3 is TGTGCCAGCAGCCAAGATTTTAGGTACAGGTTCTACAATGAGCAGTTCTTC.

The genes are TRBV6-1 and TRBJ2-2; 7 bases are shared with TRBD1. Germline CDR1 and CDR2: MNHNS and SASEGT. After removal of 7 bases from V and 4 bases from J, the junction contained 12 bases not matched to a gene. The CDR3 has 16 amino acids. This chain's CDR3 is CASTTLQGVFTGELFF. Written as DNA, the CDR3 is TGTGCCAGCACCACGTTGCAGGGGGTTTTCACCGGGGAGCTGTTTTTT.

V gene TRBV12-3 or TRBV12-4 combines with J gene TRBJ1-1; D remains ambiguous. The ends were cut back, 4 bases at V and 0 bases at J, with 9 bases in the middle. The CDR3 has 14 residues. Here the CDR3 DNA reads TGTGCCAGCAGTTATGAGGTAATGAACACTGAAGCTTTCTTT. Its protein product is CASSYEVMNTEAFF.

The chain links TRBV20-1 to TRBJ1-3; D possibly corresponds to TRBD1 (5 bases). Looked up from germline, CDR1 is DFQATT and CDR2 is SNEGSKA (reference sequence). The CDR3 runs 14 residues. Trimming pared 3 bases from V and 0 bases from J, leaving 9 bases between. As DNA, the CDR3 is TGCAGTGCTAGGTGGGACGGCTCTGGAAACACCATATATTTT. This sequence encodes CSARWDGSGNTIYF.

The CDR3 loop reads CASSNRDRRSGANVLTF. CDR3 coding DNA: TGCGCCAGCAGCAACCGGGACAGAAGGTCGGGGGCCAACGTCCTGACTTTC. The genes are TRBV5-1 and TRBJ2-6; 7 bases are shared with TRBD1. The CDR3 contains 17 residues. Germline trimming cut 4 bases from V and 4 bases from J; bases unmatched to any gene: 11. In germline, CDR1 is SGHRS, CDR2 YFSETQ.

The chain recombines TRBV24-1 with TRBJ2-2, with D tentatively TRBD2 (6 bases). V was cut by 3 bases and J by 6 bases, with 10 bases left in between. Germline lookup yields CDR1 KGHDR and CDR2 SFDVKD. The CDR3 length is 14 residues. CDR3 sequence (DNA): TGTGCCACCAGTGATGTCAGGGAGGCCGGGGAGCTGTTTTTT. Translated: CATSDVREAGELFF.

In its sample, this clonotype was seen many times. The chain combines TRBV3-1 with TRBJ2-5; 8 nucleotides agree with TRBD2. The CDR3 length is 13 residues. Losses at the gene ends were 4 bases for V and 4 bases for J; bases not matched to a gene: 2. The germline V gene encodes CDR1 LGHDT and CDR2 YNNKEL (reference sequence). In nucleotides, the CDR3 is TGTGCCAGCAGCCCCGGGACTAGAGAGACCCAGTACTTC. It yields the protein CASSPGTRETQYF.

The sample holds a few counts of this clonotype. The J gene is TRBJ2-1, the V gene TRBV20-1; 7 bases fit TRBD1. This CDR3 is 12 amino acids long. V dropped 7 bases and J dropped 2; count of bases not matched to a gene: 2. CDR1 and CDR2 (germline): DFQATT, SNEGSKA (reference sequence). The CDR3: CSGGTAYNEQFF. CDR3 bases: TGCAGTGGAGGGACAGCCTACAATGAGCAGTTCTTC.

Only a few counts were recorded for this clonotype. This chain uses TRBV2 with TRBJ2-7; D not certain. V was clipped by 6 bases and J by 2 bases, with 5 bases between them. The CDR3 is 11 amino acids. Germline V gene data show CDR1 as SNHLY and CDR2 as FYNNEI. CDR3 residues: CASRETYEQYF. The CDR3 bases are TGTGCCAGCAGGGAGACCTACGAGCAGTACTTC.

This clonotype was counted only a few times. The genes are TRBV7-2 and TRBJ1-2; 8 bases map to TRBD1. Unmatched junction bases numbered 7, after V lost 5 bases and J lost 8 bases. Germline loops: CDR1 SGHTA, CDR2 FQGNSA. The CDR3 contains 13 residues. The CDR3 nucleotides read TGTGCCAGCAGCGCCTCGACAGGGGAGGGCTACACCTTC. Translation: CASSASTGEGYTF.

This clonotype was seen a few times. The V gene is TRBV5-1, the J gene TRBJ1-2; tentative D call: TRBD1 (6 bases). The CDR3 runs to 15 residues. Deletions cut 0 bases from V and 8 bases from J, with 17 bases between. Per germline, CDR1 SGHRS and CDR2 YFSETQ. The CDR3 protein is CASSLATTGTSGYTF. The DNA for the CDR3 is TGCGCCAGCAGCTTGGCTACTACCGGGACATCCGGCTACACCTTC.

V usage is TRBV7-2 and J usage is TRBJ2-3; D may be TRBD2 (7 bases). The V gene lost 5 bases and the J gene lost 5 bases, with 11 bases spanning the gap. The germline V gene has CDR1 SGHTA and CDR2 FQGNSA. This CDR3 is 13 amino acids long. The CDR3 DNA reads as TGTGCCAGCAGCGCCGGGGGGCAAGATACGCAGTATTTT. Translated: CASSAGGQDTQYF.

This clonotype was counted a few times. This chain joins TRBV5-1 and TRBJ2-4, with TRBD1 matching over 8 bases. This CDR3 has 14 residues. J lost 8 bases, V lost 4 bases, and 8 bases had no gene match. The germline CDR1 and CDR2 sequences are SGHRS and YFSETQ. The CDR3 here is CASSIGQGVDIQYF. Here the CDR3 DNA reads TGCGCCAGCAGCATTGGACAGGGAGTAGACATTCAGTACTTC.

The CDR3 DNA is TGCAGTGCTAGAGCCGGACAGGGCTCCTATAATTCACCCCTCCACTTT. Translation gives CSARAGQGSYNSPLHF. The chain carries TRBV20-1 and TRBJ1-6, with 8 bases aligning to TRBD1. The length of the CDR3 is 16 residues. The trim removed 1 base at V and 0 bases at J, leaving 2 bases unmatched. Germline CDR1 is DFQATT and CDR2 is SNEGSKA (reference sequence).

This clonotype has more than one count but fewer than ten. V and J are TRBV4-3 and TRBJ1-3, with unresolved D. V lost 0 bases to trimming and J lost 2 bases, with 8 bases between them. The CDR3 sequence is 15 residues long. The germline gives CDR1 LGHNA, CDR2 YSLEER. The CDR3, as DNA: TGCGCCAGCAGCCAAGATTCTGCGGCTGGAAACACCATATATTTT. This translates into CASSQDSAAGNTIYF.

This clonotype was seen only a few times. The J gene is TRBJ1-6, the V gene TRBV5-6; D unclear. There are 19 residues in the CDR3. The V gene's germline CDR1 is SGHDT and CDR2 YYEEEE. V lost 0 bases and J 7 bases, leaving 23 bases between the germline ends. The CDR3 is CASSLVGLFGEPANSPLHF. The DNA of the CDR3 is TGTGCCAGCAGCTTGGTCGGTCTTTTCGGGGAGCCGGCGAATTCACCCCTCCACTTT.

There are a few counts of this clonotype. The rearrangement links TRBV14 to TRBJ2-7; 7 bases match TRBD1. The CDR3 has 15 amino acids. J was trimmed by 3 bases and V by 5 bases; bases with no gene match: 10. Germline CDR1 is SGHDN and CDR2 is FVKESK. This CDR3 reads CASSKGGTEIYEQYF. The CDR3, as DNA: TGTGCCAGCAGCAAGGGTGGGACAGAGATCTACGAGCAGTACTTC.

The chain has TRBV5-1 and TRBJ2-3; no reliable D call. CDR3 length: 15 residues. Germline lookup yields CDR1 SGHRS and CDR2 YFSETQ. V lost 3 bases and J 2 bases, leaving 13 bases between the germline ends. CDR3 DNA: TGCGCCAGCAGCTGGATATCCGGAACCACAGATACGCAGTATTTT. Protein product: CASSWISGTTDTQYF.

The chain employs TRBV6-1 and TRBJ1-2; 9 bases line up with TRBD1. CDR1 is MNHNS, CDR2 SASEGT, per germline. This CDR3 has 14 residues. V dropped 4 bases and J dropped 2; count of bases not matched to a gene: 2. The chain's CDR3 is CASSGGQGNYGYTF. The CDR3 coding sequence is TGTGCCAGCAGTGGGGGACAGGGAAACTATGGCTACACCTTC.

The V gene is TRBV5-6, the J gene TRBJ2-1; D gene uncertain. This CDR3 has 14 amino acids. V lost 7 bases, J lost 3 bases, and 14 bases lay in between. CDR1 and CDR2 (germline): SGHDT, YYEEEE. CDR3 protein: CASGPALYYNEQFF. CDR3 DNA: TGTGCCAGCGGCCCCGCCCTTTACTACAATGAGCAGTTCTTC.

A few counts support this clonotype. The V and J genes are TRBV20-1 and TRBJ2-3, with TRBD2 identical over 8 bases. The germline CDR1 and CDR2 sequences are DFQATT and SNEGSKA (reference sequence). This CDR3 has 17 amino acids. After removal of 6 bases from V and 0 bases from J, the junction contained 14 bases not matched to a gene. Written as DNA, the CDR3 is TGCAGTGCCGGGTCCTCACTAGCGGCCGGGAGCACAGATACGCAGTATTTT. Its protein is CSAGSSLAAGSTDTQYF.

CDR3 sequence reads: CASSYTRDQRSQFF. The CDR3 DNA follows: TGTGCCAGCAGTTACACGCGGGACCAGAGGTCACAGTTCTTC. The chain links TRBV6-5 to TRBJ2-1, with a tentative D call TRBD2 (6 bases). Between the trimmed V and J ends, which lost 2 bases and 13 bases, there was a span of 18 bases. The CDR3 is 14 residues long. Germline CDR1 reads MNHEY; CDR2 reads SVGAGI.

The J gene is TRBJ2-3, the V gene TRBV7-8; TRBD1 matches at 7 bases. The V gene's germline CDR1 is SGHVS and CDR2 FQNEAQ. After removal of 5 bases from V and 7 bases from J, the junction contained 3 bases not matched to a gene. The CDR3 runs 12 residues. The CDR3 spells CASSPRGYTQYF. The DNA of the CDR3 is TGTGCCAGCAGCCCCAGGGGGTATACGCAGTATTTT.

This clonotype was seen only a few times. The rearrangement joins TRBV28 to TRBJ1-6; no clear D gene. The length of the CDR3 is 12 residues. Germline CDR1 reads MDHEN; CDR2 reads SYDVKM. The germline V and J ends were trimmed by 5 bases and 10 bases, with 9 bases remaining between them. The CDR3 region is CASSPPRSPLHF. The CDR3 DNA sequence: TGTGCCAGCAGTCCGCCGAGGTCACCCCTCCACTTT.

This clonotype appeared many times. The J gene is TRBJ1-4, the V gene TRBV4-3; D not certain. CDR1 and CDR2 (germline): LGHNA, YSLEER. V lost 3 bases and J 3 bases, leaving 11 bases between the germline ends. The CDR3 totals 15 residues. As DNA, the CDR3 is TGCGCCAGCAGCCAGGATAGGCGATCTAATGAAAAACTGTTTTTT. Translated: CASSQDRRSNEKLFF.

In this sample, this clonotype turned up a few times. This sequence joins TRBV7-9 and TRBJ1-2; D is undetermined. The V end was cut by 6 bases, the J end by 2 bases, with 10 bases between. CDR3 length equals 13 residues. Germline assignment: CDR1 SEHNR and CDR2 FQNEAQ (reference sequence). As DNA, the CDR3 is TGTGCCAGCAGTCCTCCCGGGAACTATGGCTACACCTTC. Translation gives CASSPPGNYGYTF.